This TCR beta chain originates from a study of T-cell memory formation after mild COVID-19 (dated by TCRdb to the early 2020s). Study-level background: TCR sequence clusters from the two donors were largely donor specific. Two young, previously healthy adult volunteers, one female and one male, were included in the cohort. T-cell clones expanding and contracting after mild COVID-19 in a couple of donors were tracked by longitudinal TCRalpha and TCRbeta repertoire sequencing. Results the study describes overall, beyond this receptor: Contracting CD4+ clones were found mainly in CM and EM memory subsets, while CD8+ clones were enriched in EMRA. SARS-CoV-2 specificity of the second-wave clones peaking on day 37 was not confirmed. Only two mild cases were covered in the study, and larger cohorts including severe cases with pre-infection samples were considered necessary. The detection of some responding clones in pre-infection memory suggests that pre-existing cross-reactive memory T cells joined the SARS-CoV-2 response. From day 15 to 85, contracting clones showed balanced CD4/CD8 phenotypes, whereas a second wave of clones that expanded from day 15 to 37 leaned towards CD4+.

Ficoll-Paque density gradient centrifugation was used to isolate PBMCs. This clonotype was counted ten times or more. No antigen is known for it. No per-base quality is available; no much larger clone lies one base away. The CDR3 measures 14 amino acids from cysteine to phenylalanine. The CDR3 DNA has 42 bases and is translated from base 1. Trimming at the junction amounts to 3 bases on V and 1 base on J, and the germline ends lie 7 bases apart. CDR1 KGHDR and CDR2 SFDVKD are derived from the germline V gene. Sequenced on an Illumina NovaSeq 6000. cDNA libraries for TCRalpha and TCRbeta were prepared by 5'RACE using constant-segment primers, with sample barcodes and unique molecular identifiers added. Trizol reagent was used to extract RNA from every sample. The libraries were amplified in two PCR steps, and the second step added a second sample barcode and Illumina TruSeq adapters. Sequencing of libraries was performed on an Illumina NovaSeq with 2 x 150 bp paired-end reads. Concerning the study's data processing: Reads were demultiplexed and collapsed into UMI-guided consensus sequences with migec v1.2.7. Using mixcr v2.1.11, UMI consensuses were aligned to TRA and TRB V and J templates and then assembled into clonotypes. A clonotype was counted as expanded or contracted only when both edgeR and NoisET called the clonotype significant, with the noise models trained on biological replicates. edgeR calls used a false discovery rate-adjusted p below 0.01 and a log2 fold-change threshold of 1. As an exploratory analysis of dynamics, max-normalized trajectories of the 1000 most abundant clonotypes were examined with PCA combined with hierarchical clustering. Each responding clone was given a CD4 or CD8 phenotype based on the CD4+ and CD8+ repertoires, which had been sequenced separately. The public reads were reanalyzed by TCRdb: fastp trimming at Q25, MiXCR alignment, in-frame beta chains only. All rows with the same CDR3 protein become a single entry with the most common DNA and genes. These V and J calls are TCRdb output, not the study's own analysis. This sample lists about 50,000 distinct CDR3 sequences; around 7.3% were detected once. Roughly 1.4% of the sample is taken by the ten largest.

Sequencing input: PBMCs or a T cell subset sorted from them (not recorded which). The sequence derives from a man younger than 30 who had mild COVID-19 (a few samples of this study predate the infection). The sample titles of this study are shuffled in the database, so cell type and time point are left out; the donor was told from shared clones. In this chain, TRBV24-1 is recombined with TRBJ2-3, with the D gene uncertain. Here the CDR3 is given as CATSDRYGTDTQYF. The DNA is as follows: TGTGCCACCAGTGATCGTTACGGCACAGATACGCAGTATTTT.